Listed here are 28 T cell receptor beta chains from one sample, sequenced in a study of neoadjuvant nivolumab and ipilimumab in lung cancer. The assay was immunoSEQ multiplex PCR, and TCRdb's table has in-frame clones only and misses some. The sample lists 25,000 to 35,000 clones, more than 85% seen once, with 2% to 2.5% in the top ten. Sample: peripheral blood, taken after neoadjuvant nivolumab, alone or with ipilimumab, at or shortly before surgery. These receptors were collected from an adult with non-small cell lung cancer.

About this clone itself: Distinct nucleotide sequences in the sample also encode this CDR3. This chain links TRBV5-4 with TRBJ2-5; D is unresolved. V was clipped by 0 bases and J by 3 bases, with 0 bases between them. The germline CDR1 and CDR2 sequences are SGHNT and YYREEE (reference sequence). The CDR3 is made up of 11 amino acids. In DNA form, the CDR3 reads TGTGCCAGCAGCTTGGAAGAGACCCAGTACTTC. Its protein is CASSLEETQYF.

V gene TRBV9 combines with J gene TRBJ2-7; the D is unclear. The CDR3 has 13 residues. Germline V lookup: CDR1 SGDLS, CDR2 YYNGEE. V was pared by 4 bases and J by 6 bases, with 14 bases between. CDR3 bases: TGTGCCAGCAGCCCTATGGGAAGAATCGAGCAGTACTTC. This translates into CASSPMGRIEQYF.

This clone was detected a few times. In nucleotides, the CDR3 is TGCGCCAGCAGCCCGTCCGGGGATTTCCCCAACACTGAAGCTTTCTTT. This codes for CASSPSGDFPNTEAFF. The V gene is TRBV4-1, the J gene TRBJ1-1; D gene ambiguous. CDR1 is MGHRA, CDR2 YSYEKL, per germline. The CDR3 is made up of 16 amino acids. Trimming removed 4 bases from V and 2 bases from J, with 17 bases in between.

This chain uses TRBV5-1 with TRBJ2-1, with 7 bases aligning to TRBD2. The germline V gene encodes CDR1 SGHRS and CDR2 YFSETQ. The CDR3 covers 16 residues. V was clipped by 0 bases and J by 1 base; unmatched bases: 4. The CDR3 is CASSLGGLVSYNEQFF. The DNA of the CDR3 is TGCGCCAGCAGCTTGGGCGGACTAGTTTCCTACAATGAGCAGTTCTTC.

The V gene is TRBV7-2, the J gene TRBJ2-7, with D unresolved. V was clipped by 4 bases and J by 0 bases, with 10 bases between them. Germline values: CDR1 SGHTA, CDR2 FQGNSA. CDR3 length: 14 residues. The CDR3 reads CASSWMGSSYEQYF. The CDR3 region has the DNA TGTGCCAGCAGCTGGATGGGATCCTCCTACGAGCAGTACTTC.

The V call is TRBV5-4, the J call TRBJ2-3; D gene unclear. V gave up 0 bases and J gave up 2 bases, with 10 bases separating them. CDR3 length: 15 amino acids. The germline CDR1 and CDR2 sequences are SGHNT and YYREEE (reference sequence). This chain's CDR3 is CASSLVGRLTDTQYF. For the CDR3, the DNA is TGTGCCAGCAGCTTGGTGGGAAGACTCACAGATACGCAGTATTTT.

The V and J genes are TRBV5-1 and TRBJ1-2, with 7 positions matching TRBD1. The CDR3 extends over 15 amino acids. In germline, CDR1 is SGHRS, CDR2 YFSETQ. The trim removed 0 bases at V and 2 bases at J, leaving 4 bases unmatched. The DNA of the CDR3 is TGCGCCAGCAGCTTGGATTCGACAGGGAACTATGGCTACACCTTC. Its translation is CASSLDSTGNYGYTF.

The rearrangement uses TRBV7-9 and TRBJ1-2; D not certain. The V gene's germline CDR1 is SEHNR and CDR2 FQNEAQ (reference sequence). CDR3 length: 14 residues. V lost 5 bases, J lost 0 bases, and 10 bases lay in between. CDR3 sequence (DNA): TGTGCCAGCAGCCCGAGTATCACTAACTATGGCTACACCTTC. The encoded protein is CASSPSITNYGYTF.

A single count supports this clone. For the CDR3, the DNA is TGCGCCACCAAAGGGGTAGCGGGAGGGACAGATACGCAGTATTTT. This codes for CATKGVAGGTDTQYF. The chain carries TRBV10-2 and TRBJ2-3; TRBD2 matches 11 bases. J gave up 3 bases and V 10 bases, and 9 bases lay outside the gene matches. CDR1 and CDR2 (germline): WSHSY, SAAADI. The CDR3 is 15 amino acids.

This sequence joins TRBV29-1 and TRBJ2-1; TRBD2 might be the D (9 bases). The ends were cut back, 6 bases at V and 1 base at J, with 28 bases in the middle. The CDR3 is made up of 19 amino acids. Per the germline V gene, CDR1 is SQVTM and CDR2 is ANQGSEA. The CDR3 sequence: CSVDGTGAFSGSSYNEQFF. In DNA, the CDR3 is TGCAGCGTGGATGGGACAGGCGCCTTTAGCGGGAGTTCCTACAATGAGCAGTTCTTC.

The J gene is TRBJ2-5, the V gene TRBV13; a possible D gene is TRBD1 (6 bases). The CDR3 sequence is 13 residues long. CDR1 and CDR2 from the germline V gene are PRHDT and FYEKMQ (reference sequence). The ends were cut back, 4 bases at V and 3 bases at J, with 9 bases in the middle. CDR3 loop: CASSSYREETQYF. As DNA, the CDR3 is TGTGCCAGCAGCTCTTACAGGGAAGAGACCCAGTACTTC.

The chain combines TRBV19 with TRBJ2-1; 7 bases are a match to TRBD2. Per the germline V gene, CDR1 is LNHDA and CDR2 is SQIVND (reference sequence). The length of the CDR3 is 13 residues. After removal of 7 bases from V and 9 bases from J, the junction contained 9 bases not matched to a gene. CDR3 bases: TGTGCCAGTACCCTCGGGGGGTCTGGTGAGCAGTTCTTC. It codes for CASTLGGSGEQFF. The whole variable domain, filled in from reference TRBV19 and TRBJ2-1, reads DGGITQSPKYLFRKEGQNVTLSCEQNLNHDAMYWYRQDPGQGLRLIYYSQIVNDFQKGDIAEGYSVSREKKESFPLTVTSAQKNPTAFYLCASTLGGSGEQFFGPGTRLTVL.

This clone appeared once. This chain uses TRBV5-1 with TRBJ2-1; D is perhaps TRBD2 (5 bases). The CDR3 extends over 15 amino acids. CDR1 is SGHRS, CDR2 YFSETQ, per germline. V lost 0 bases, J lost 1 base, and 8 bases lay in between. The CDR3 DNA reads as TGCGCCAGCAGCTTGGCGCCGGGATCCTACAATGAGCAGTTCTTC. Translating it yields CASSLAPGSYNEQFF.

The gene calls are TRBV19 and TRBJ2-6, with D perhaps matching TRBD1 (6 bases). The CDR3 covers 15 residues. CDR1 LNHDA and CDR2 SQIVND come from the germline V gene (reference sequence). Trimming stripped 4 bases from V and 2 bases from J, with 9 bases between. Here the CDR3 reads CASSRKGAGANVLTF. The CDR3 DNA follows: TGTGCCAGTAGTAGGAAGGGGGCTGGGGCCAACGTCCTGACTTTC.

V gene TRBV2 combines with J gene TRBJ2-3; D is undetermined. V dropped 0 bases and J dropped 5 bases, with 12 bases sitting between them. This CDR3 has 15 residues. Germline V gives CDR1 SNHLY, CDR2 FYNNEI. The CDR3 DNA sequence: TGTGCCAGCAGTGAAGCCCCGCTCCTCGGAGATACGCAGTATTTT. This codes for CASSEAPLLGDTQYF.

This chain links TRBV11-2 with TRBJ1-2, with D perhaps TRBD1 (6 bases). CDR3 size: 15 residues. Trimming took off 1 base at V and 2 bases at J, with 11 bases between the two ends. Per the germline V gene, CDR1 is SGHAT and CDR2 is FQNNGV. Here the CDR3 reads CASSLGRGLNYGYTF. CDR3 DNA: TGTGCCAGCAGCTTAGGGCGGGGGCTGAACTATGGCTACACCTTC.

This clone came up once. The V gene is TRBV6-1, the J gene TRBJ2-1; 10 nucleotides line up with TRBD2. Per the germline V gene, CDR1 is MNHNS and CDR2 is SASEGT. The CDR3 loop spans 16 amino acids. J was trimmed by 3 bases and V by 3 bases; bases with no gene match: 5. Written as DNA, the CDR3 is TGTGCCAGCAGTGATCAAGGACTAGCGGACTACAATGAGCAGTTCTTC. Its protein product is CASSDQGLADYNEQFF.

Here the CDR3 reads CASSYGGTGGNQPQHF. The CDR3 coding sequence is TGTGCCAGCAGTTACGGAGGGACAGGGGGCAATCAGCCCCAGCATTTT. The chain has TRBV6-5 and TRBJ1-5, with 10 nucleotides matching TRBD1. The CDR3 spans 16 residues. Germline CDR1 and CDR2: MNHEY and SVGAGI. Losses at the gene ends were 2 bases for V and 2 bases for J; bases not matched to a gene: 3.

The genes are TRBV5-1 and TRBJ2-1; TRBD2 matches at 13 bases. The J segment lost 8 bases and the V segment lost 3 bases, leaving 5 bases of the junction unmatched. The CDR3 contains 15 residues. Germline V gene data show CDR1 as SGHRS and CDR2 as YFSETQ. CDR3 bases: TGCGCCAGCAGCTCACTAGCGGGAGGGAACGATGAGCAGTTCTTC. It is translated as CASSSLAGGNDEQFF.

CDR3 loop: CASTPGTRGLGYNEQFF. For the CDR3, the DNA is TGTGCCAGCACCCCCGGGACTAGGGGCCTTGGTTACAATGAGCAGTTCTTC. This chain connects TRBV7-2 to TRBJ2-1; 8 nucleotides match TRBD2. CDR3 length: 17 amino acids. Unmatched junction bases numbered 15, after V lost 7 bases and J lost 4 bases. Germline CDR1 is SGHTA and CDR2 is FQGNSA.

The rearrangement links TRBV7-8 to TRBJ2-3, with D possibly being TRBD1 (5 bases). Germline V gene data show CDR1 as SGHVS and CDR2 as FQNEAQ. V shed 5 bases and J shed 1 base, with 13 bases lying between them. This CDR3 has 15 amino acids. CDR3 loop: CASSLQALRTDTQYF. The CDR3 nucleotides are TGTGCCAGCAGCCTACAGGCTCTGCGCACAGATACGCAGTATTTT.

The V gene is TRBV9, the J gene TRBJ1-1; weak D call: TRBD1 (5 bases). This CDR3 spans 16 amino acids. Germline assignment: CDR1 SGDLS and CDR2 YYNGEE. With 0 bases removed from V and 0 bases from J, the gap between germline ends came to 12 bases. In DNA, the CDR3 is TGTGCCAGCAGCGTAGGGTTCCAGGGTATGAACACTGAAGCTTTCTTT. It codes for CASSVGFQGMNTEAFF. The full variable domain, in which reference TRBV9 and TRBJ1-1 provide the parts outside the CDR3, is DSGVTQTPKHLITATGQRVTLRCSPRSGDLSVYWYQQSLDQGLQFLIQYYNGEERAKGNILERFSAQQFPDLHSELNLSSLELGDSALYFCASSVGFQGMNTEAFFGQGTRLTVV.

This clone was seen more than once but under ten times. V usage is TRBV5-1 and J usage is TRBJ2-6, with D hard to call. This CDR3 contains 14 residues. Between the trimmed V and J ends, which lost 1 base and 2 bases, there was a span of 4 bases. Germline loops: CDR1 SGHRS, CDR2 YFSETQ. The CDR3, as DNA: TGCGCCAGCAGCTTGTCACCTGGGGCCAACGTCCTGACTTTC. Its protein product is CASSLSPGANVLTF.

This chain joins TRBV6-1 and TRBJ2-2, with D perhaps TRBD1 or TRBD2 (6 bases each). Germline V gives CDR1 MNHNS, CDR2 SASEGT. The CDR3 has 18 residues. Trimming left V 4 bases short and J 5 bases short, with 23 bases between. CDR3: CASSGPFGGGRRTGELFF. DNA for the CDR3: TGTGCCAGCAGTGGTCCTTTCGGTGGGGGGCGGCGAACCGGGGAGCTGTTTTTT.

CDR3 coding DNA: TGCAGCGTTGAGGGTAAGGGGAAGGTC. Translation gives CSVEGKGKV. V usage is TRBV29-1 and J usage is TRBJ2-7, with D maybe TRBD1 (5 bases). The CDR3 extends over 9 amino acids. CDR1 and CDR2 from the germline V gene are SQVTM and ANQGSEA.

The chain recombines TRBV11-2 with TRBJ2-7, with D tentatively TRBD2 (5 bases). The V and J ends lost 2 bases and 4 bases respectively, with 12 bases between them. Germline V gene data show CDR1 as SGHAT and CDR2 as FQNNGV. This CDR3 is built from 14 residues. The CDR3 sequence: CASSLLRGVYEQYF. In DNA form, the CDR3 reads TGTGCCAGCAGCTTACTCCGGGGTGTATACGAGCAGTACTTC. The complete variable domain, with remaining parts taken from reference TRBV11-2 and TRBJ2-7, reads EAGVAQSPRYKIIEKRQSVAFWCNPISGHATLYWYQQILGQGPKLLIQFQNNGVVDDSQLPKDRFSAERLKGVDSTLKIQPAKLEDSAVYLCASSLLRGVYEQYFGPGTRLTVT.

V usage is TRBV14 and J usage is TRBJ2-3; TRBD2 matches 10 bases. The CDR3 has 15 amino acids. V lost 5 bases to trimming and J lost 1 base; unmatched junction nucleotides: 3. Germline CDR1 and CDR2: SGHDN and FVKESK. DNA of the CDR3: TGTGCCAGCAGCAGGACTAGCGGAGGCACAGATACGCAGTATTTT. Amino acid sequence: CASSRTSGGTDTQYF.

V gene TRBV6-5 combines with J gene TRBJ2-7, with TRBD1 matching 11 bases. Germline-derived CDR1 and CDR2 are MNHEY and SVGAGI. This CDR3 has 14 residues. V trimming: 4 bases; J trimming: 5 bases; junction bases outside the gene matches: 4. This CDR3 reads CASSSRTGGHEQYF. The DNA for the CDR3 is TGTGCCAGCAGTTCCAGGACAGGGGGCCACGAGCAGTACTTC.